Below are 3 T cell receptor beta chains sequenced from a single sample in a study of T-cell reconstitution after alpha-beta-depleted transplantation in children (dated by TCRdb to the mid-2010s). The library relied on PCR. Sequencing instrument: Illumina HiSeq 2500. TCR library preparation used molecular barcoding, with unique molecular identifiers applied to normalize quantification of the TCRbeta repertoire. TCRdb trimmed the raw reads at Q25, called clones with MiXCR and kept productive beta chains. Each CDR3 protein gets just one entry, which takes the most common genes and DNA from the rows behind it. Within this sample are about 420,000 distinct CDR3 sequences, with roughly 17% of them counted one time only. The ten largest clones capture around 28% of the sample. In the paper's terms, the treatment or condition label means: allogeneic hematopoietic cell transplantation with graft depleted of TCRalphabeta T cells and CD19 B cells.

The sequences come from PBMCs, mostly from graft donor cells, collected 360 days after TCRalphabeta/CD19-depleted stem cell transplant. The source is a boy in the first two years of life who had a stem cell transplant for Wiskott-Aldrich syndrome, so the T cells may come from the graft donor.

The chain links TRBV29-1 to TRBJ2-1; TRBD2 matches 9 bases. This CDR3 has 14 amino acids. V lost 1 base and J lost 3; bases outside the gene matches: 1. Per germline, CDR1 SQVTM and CDR2 ANQGSEA. CDR3 coding DNA: TGCAGCGTTGAAGGGACTAGCGTCTACAATGAGCAGTTCTTC. Encoded protein: CSVEGTSVYNEQFF.

The table lists this clonotype with a few counts. The chain has TRBV18 and TRBJ1-1; 7 bases line up with TRBD1. Looked up from germline, CDR1 is KGHSH and CDR2 is LQKENI. V lost 3 bases, J lost 0 bases, and 7 bases stayed unmatched. The CDR3 length is 16 residues. The CDR3 spells CASSPAGGRMNTEAFF. CDR3 DNA sequence: TGTGCCAGCTCACCTGCAGGGGGTCGGATGAACACTGAAGCTTTCTTT.

Only a few counts were recorded for this clonotype. The V call is TRBV4-3, the J call TRBJ2-1; 9 bases map to TRBD1. The germline gives CDR1 LGHNA, CDR2 YSLEER. The CDR3 contains 17 residues. V was pared by 1 base and J by 9 bases, with 13 bases of the junction left unmatched. CDR3 residues: CASSQGDRVASLAEQFF. In DNA, the CDR3 is TGCGCCAGCAGCCAAGGGGACAGGGTCGCTAGTTTAGCTGAGCAGTTCTTC.